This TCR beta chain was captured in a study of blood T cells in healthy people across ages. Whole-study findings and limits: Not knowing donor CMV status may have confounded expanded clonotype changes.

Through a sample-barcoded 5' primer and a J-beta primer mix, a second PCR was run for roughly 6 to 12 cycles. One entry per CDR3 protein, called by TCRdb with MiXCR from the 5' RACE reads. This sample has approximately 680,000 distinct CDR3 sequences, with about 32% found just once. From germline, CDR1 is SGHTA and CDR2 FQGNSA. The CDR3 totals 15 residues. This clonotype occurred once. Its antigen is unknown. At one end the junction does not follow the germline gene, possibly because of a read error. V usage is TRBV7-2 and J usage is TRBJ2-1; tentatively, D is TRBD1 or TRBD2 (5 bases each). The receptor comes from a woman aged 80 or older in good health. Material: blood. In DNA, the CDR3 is TGTGCCAACAGCTTCCCAGGGAGCACCTACAATGAGCAGTTCTTC. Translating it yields CANSFPGSTYNEQFF.